This TCR beta chain was obtained from a study of T cell responses to AZD1222 COVID-19 vaccine. Clones were sequenced by immunoSEQ multiplex PCR, and TCRdb holds only the in-frame ones, with some missing. The sample records tens of thousands of clones, 85% to 90% being singletons. Germline CDR1 is MDHEN and CDR2 is SYDVKM. Trimming left V 8 bases short and J 2 bases short, with 12 bases between. This CDR3 contains 13 residues. As for this clone: Its matching antigen is unknown.

Study conclusions and caveats: Repertoires in all cases were sampled only once the peak T cell response had passed. Just a handful of AZD1222 recipients were seropositive at baseline. Regions 160-218 and 743-854 dominated among vaccine-associated CD4 TCRs spanning spike.

Sequencing used peripheral blood, obtained on day 0 of AZD1222 vaccination. The source of this sequence is an adult in good health. This chain links TRBV28 with TRBJ1-2; tentative D call: TRBD1 (5 bases). The CDR3 loop reads CASGEGSNYGYTF. CDR3 DNA: TGTGCCAGCGGGGAGGGGTCCAACTATGGCTACACCTTC.